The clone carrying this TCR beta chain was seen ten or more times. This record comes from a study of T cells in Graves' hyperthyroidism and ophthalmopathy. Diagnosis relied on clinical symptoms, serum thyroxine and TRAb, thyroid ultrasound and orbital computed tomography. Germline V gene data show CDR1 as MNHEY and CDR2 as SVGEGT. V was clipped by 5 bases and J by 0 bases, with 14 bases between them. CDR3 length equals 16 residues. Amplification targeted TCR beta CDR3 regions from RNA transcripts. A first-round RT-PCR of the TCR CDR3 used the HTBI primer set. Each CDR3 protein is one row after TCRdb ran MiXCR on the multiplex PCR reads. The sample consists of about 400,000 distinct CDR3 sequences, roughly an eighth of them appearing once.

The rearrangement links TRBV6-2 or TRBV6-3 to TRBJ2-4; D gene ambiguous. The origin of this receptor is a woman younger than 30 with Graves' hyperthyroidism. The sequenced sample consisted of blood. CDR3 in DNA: TGTGCCAGCAGTCGGATCCTTAATCTAGCCAAAAACATTCAGTACTTC. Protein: CASSRILNLAKNIQYF.